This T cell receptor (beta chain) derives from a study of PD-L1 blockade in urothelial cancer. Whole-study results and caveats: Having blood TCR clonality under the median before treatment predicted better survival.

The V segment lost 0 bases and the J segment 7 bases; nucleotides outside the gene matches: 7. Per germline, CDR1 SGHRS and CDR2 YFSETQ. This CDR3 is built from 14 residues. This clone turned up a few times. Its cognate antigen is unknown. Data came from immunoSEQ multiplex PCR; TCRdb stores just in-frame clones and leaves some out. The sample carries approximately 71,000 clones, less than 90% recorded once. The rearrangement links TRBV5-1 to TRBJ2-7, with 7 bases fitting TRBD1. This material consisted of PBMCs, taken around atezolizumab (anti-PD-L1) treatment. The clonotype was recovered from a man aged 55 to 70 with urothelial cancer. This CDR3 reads CASSLGTGAEEQYF. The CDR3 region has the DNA TGCGCCAGCAGCTTGGGGACAGGAGCGGAAGAGCAGTACTTC.